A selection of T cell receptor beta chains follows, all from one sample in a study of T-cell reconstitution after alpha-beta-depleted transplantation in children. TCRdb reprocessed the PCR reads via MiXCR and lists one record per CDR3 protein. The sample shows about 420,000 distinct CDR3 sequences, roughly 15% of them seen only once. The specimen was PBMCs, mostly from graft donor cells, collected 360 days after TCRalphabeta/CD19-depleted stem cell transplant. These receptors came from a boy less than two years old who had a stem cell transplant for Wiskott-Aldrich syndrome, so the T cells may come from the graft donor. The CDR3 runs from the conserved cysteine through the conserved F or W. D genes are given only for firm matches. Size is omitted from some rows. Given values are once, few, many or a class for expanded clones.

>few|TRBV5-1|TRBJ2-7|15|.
CASSATVKENYEQYF
TGCGCCAGCAGCGCGACAGTTAAGGAGAACTACGAGCAGTACTTC
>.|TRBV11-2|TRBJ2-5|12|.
CASSREDRTQYF
TGTGCCAGCAGCCGTGAGGATAGGACCCAGTACTTC
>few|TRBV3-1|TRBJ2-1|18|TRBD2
CASSQRAQPGLADNEQFF
TGTGCCAGCAGCCAAAGAGCCCAACCGGGACTAGCCGACAATGAGCAGTTCTTC
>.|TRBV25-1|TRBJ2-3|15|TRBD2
CASSASGRLGDTQYF
TGTGCCAGCAGTGCTAGCGGGAGGCTGGGGGATACGCAGTATTTT
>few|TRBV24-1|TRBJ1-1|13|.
CASMGRMNTEAFF
TGTGCCTCCATGGGACGGATGAACACTGAAGCTTTCTTT
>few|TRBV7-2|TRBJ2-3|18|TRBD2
CASSLALGLAGGWDTQYF
TGTGCCAGCAGCTTAGCGCTAGGGCTAGCGGGAGGGTGGGATACGCAGTATTTT
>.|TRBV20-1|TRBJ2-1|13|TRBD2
CSARGLAYNEQFF
TGCAGTGCTAGAGGACTAGCTTACAATGAGCAGTTCTTC
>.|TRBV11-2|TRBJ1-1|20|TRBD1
CASSLYIAGTGGLGNTEAFF
TGTGCCAGCAGCTTATATATAGCCGGGACAGGGGGATTGGGGAACACTGAAGCTTTCTTT
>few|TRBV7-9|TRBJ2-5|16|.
CASSHRAPPIQETQYF
TGTGCCAGCAGCCACCGGGCCCCACCTATCCAAGAGACCCAGTACTTC
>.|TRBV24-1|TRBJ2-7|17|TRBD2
CATSDMAPGLAGGEQYF
TGTGCCACCAGTGATATGGCCCCGGGACTAGCGGGAGGCGAGCAGTACTTC
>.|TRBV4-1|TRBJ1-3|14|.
CASSQDPHGNTIYF
TGCGCCAGCAGCCAAGACCCCCACGGAAACACCATATATTTT
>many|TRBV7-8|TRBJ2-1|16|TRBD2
CASSKLADSSYNEQFF
TGTGCCAGCAGCAAACTAGCGGATAGCTCCTACAATGAGCAGTTCTTC
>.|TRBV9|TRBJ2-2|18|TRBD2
CASSVVGRASLNTGELFF
TGTGCCAGCAGCGTAGTTGGGAGGGCTAGCCTTAACACCGGGGAGCTGTTTTTT
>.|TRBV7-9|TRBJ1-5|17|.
CASSLALQDSHNQPQHF
TGTGCCAGCAGCTTAGCGCTTCAGGACAGCCACAATCAGCCCCAGCATTTT
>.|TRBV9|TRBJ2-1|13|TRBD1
CASSGQGNYEQFF
TGTGCCAGCAGCGGACAGGGGAACTATGAGCAGTTCTTC
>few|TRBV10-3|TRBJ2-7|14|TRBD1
CAISGTGYSYEQYF
TGTGCCATCAGTGGGACAGGTTACTCCTACGAGCAGTACTTC
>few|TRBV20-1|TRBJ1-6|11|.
CSARDNSPLHF
TGCAGTGCTAGGGACAATTCACCCCTCCACTTT
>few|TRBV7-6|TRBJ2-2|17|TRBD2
CASSFGLAGGNTGELFF
TGTGCCAGCAGCTTCGGACTAGCGGGGGGGAACACCGGGGAGCTGTTTTTT